This T cell receptor (beta chain) was profiled in a study of blood T cell repertoires in COVID-19. Germline V gene lookup returns CDR1 SGHTA and CDR2 FQGNSA. Trimming took off 7 bases at V and 1 base at J, with 16 bases between the two ends. This CDR3 is 15 amino acids long. How the authors handled the data: Scientists estimated how many nucleated cells there were by amplifying reference gene primers. Generated by immunoSEQ multiplex PCR, the TCRdb table keeps only in-frame clones and is missing some. That table gives V, J and clone size, and the DNA gave D and trimming. The sample includes roughly 280,000 clones, roughly 89% seen only once; the top ten take more than 1.5%. Clinical histories supplied by participants themselves formed the basis of cohort assignment.

The source material was PBMCs or T cells enriched from blood (not recorded which). This rearrangement joins TRBV7-2 to TRBJ2-5; possible D gene TRBD1, 5 bases. The clonotype was recovered from an older woman who had recovered from COVID-19. The CDR3 spells CASNLNVGPQETQYF. CDR3 in DNA: TGTGCCAGCAACCTCAACGTGGGGCCCCAAGAGACCCAGTACTTC.